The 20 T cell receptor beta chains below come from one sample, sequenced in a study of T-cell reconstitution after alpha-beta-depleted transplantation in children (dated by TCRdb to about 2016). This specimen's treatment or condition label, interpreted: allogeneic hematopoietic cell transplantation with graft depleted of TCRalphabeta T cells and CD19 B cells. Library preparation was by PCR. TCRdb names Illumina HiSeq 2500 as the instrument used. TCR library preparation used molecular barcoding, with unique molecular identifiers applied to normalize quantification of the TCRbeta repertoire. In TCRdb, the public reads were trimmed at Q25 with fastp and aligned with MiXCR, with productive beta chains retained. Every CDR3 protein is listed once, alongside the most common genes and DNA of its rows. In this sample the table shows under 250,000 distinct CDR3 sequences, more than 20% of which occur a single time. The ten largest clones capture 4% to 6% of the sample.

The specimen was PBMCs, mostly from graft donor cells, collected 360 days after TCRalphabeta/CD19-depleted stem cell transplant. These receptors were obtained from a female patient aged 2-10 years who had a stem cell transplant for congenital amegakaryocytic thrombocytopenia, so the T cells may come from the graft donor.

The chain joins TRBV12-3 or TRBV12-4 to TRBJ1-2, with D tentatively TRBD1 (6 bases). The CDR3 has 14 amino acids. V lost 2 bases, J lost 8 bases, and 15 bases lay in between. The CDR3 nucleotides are TGTGCCAGCAGTTTATTCAGGGGCCCGACCGGCTACACCTTC. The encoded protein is CASSLFRGPTGYTF.

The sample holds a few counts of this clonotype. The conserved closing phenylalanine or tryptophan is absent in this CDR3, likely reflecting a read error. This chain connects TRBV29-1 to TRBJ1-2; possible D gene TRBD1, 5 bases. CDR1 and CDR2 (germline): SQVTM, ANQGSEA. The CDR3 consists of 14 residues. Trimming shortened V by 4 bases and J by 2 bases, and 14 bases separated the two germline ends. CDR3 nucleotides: TGCAGCGTTGGCCCGGGACTCTCCAACTATGGCTACACCTCC. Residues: CSVGPGLSNYGYTS.

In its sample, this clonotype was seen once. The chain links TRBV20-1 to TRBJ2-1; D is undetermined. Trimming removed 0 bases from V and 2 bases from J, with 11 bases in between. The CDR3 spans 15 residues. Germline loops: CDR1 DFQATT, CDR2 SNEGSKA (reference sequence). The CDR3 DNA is TGCAGTGCTAGAGATCAGAGGAGCCCCTACAATGAGCAGTTCTTC. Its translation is CSARDQRSPYNEQFF.

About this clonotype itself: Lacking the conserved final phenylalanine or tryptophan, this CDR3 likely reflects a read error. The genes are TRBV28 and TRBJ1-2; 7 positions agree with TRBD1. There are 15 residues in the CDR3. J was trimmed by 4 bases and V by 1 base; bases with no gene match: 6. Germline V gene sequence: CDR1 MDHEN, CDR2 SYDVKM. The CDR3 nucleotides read TGTGCCAGCAGTTTATTCCCACAGGGGAGCTATGGCTACACCATC. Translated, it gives CASSLFPQGSYGYTI.

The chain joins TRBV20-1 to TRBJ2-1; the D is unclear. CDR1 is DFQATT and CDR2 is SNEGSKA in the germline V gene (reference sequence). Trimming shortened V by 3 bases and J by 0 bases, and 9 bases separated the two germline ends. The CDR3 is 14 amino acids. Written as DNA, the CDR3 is TGCAGTGCTAGTATCCAAGGCTCCTACAATGAGCAGTTCTTC. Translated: CSASIQGSYNEQFF.

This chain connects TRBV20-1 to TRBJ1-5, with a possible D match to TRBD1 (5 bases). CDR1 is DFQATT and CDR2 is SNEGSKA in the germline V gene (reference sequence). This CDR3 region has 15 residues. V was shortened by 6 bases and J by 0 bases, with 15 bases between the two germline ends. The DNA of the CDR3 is TGCAGTGCCTTTGAGGGGTCATTTAGCAATCAGCCCCAGCATTTT. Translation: CSAFEGSFSNQPQHF.

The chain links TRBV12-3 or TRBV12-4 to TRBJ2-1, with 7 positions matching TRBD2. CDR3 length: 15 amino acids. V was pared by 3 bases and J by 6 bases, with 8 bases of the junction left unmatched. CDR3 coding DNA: TGTGCCAGCAGTTTCGGGGGAGCGGGGATCAATGAGCAGTTCTTC. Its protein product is CASSFGGAGINEQFF.

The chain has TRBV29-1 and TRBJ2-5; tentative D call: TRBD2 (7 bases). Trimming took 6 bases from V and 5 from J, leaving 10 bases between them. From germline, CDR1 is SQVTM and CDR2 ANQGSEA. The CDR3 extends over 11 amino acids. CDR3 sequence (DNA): TGCAGCGTGAAGGGGGGGGAGACCCAGTACTTC. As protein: CSVKGGETQYF.

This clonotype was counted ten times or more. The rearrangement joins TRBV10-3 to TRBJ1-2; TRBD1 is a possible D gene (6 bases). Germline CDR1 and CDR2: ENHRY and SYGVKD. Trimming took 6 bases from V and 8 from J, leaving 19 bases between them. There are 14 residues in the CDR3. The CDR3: CAIRPGQGPRGYTF. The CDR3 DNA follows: TGTGCCATCAGGCCTGGGCAGGGGCCTAGAGGCTACACCTTC.

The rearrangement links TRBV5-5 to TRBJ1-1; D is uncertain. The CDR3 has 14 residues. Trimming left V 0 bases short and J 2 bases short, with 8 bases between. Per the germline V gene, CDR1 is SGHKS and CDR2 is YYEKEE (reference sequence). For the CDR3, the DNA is TGTGCCAGCAGCTTGGGGTCGGAAAACACTGAAGCTTTCTTT. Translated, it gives CASSLGSENTEAFF.

CDR3 residues: CSAHDPGQGVYSNQPQHF. CDR3 bases: TGCAGTGCGCATGATCCGGGACAGGGGGTTTATAGCAATCAGCCCCAGCATTTT. This rearrangement joins TRBV20-1 to TRBJ1-5; 11 nucleotides line up with TRBD1. The CDR3 runs 18 residues. Germline values: CDR1 DFQATT, CDR2 SNEGSKA (reference sequence). V lost 6 bases, J lost 0 bases, and 13 bases stayed unmatched.

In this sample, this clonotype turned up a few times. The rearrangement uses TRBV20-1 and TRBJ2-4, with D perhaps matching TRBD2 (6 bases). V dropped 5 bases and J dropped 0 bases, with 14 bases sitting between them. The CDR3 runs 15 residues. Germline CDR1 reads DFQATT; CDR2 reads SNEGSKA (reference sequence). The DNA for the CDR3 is TGCAGTGCTTTCCGCGCGGGGCCAGCCAAAAACATTCAGTACTTC. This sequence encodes CSAFRAGPAKNIQYF.

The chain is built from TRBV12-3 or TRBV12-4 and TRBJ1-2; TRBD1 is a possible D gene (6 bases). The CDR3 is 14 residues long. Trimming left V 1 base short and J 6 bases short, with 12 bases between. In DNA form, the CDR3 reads TGTGCCAGCAGTTTAGTCCCGGGGGCTGATGGCTACACCTTC. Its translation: CASSLVPGADGYTF.

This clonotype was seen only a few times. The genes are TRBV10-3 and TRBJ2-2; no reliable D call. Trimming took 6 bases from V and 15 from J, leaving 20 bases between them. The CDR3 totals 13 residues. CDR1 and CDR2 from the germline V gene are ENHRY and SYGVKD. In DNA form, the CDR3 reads TGTGCCATCAGGCCAGAGACCGCGGTCCCCTTGTTTTTT. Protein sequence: CAIRPETAVPLFF.

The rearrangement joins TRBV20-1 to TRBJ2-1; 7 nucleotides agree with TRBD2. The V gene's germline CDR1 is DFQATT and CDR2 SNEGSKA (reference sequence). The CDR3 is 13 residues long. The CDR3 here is CGCGGSSYNEQFF. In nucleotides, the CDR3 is TGCGGATGCGGGGGAAGCTCCTACAATGAGCAGTTCTTC.

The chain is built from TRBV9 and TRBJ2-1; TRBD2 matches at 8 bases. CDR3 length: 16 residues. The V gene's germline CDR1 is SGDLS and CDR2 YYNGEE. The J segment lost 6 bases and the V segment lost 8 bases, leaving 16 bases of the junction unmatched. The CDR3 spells CASLAPAGASSNEQFF. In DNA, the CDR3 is TGTGCCAGTCTAGCCCCAGCGGGAGCCTCATCCAATGAGCAGTTCTTC.

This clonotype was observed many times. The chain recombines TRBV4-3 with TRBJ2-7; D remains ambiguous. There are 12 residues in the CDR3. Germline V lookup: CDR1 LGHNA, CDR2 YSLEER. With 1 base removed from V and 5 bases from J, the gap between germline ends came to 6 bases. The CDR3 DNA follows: TGCGCCAGCAGCCAAGGCAAGGACGAGCAGTACTTC. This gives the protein CASSQGKDEQYF.

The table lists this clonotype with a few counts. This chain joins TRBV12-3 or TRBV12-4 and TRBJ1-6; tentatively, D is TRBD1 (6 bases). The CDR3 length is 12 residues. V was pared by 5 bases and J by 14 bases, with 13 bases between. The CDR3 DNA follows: TGTGCCAGCAGTGGCGACAGGCAGACCCTCCACTTT. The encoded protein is CASSGDRQTLHF.

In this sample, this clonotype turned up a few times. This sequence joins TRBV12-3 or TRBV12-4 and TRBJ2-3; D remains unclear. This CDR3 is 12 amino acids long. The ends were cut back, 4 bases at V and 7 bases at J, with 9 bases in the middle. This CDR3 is CASSSSGYTQYF. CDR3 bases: TGTGCCAGCAGTTCCTCCGGTTATACGCAGTATTTT.

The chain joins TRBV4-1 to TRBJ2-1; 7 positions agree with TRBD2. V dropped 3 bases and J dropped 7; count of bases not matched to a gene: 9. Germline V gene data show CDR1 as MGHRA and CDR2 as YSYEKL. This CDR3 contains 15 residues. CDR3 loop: CASSQTSQTSNEQFF. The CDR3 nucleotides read TGCGCCAGCAGCCAGACTAGCCAGACTTCTAATGAGCAGTTCTTC.